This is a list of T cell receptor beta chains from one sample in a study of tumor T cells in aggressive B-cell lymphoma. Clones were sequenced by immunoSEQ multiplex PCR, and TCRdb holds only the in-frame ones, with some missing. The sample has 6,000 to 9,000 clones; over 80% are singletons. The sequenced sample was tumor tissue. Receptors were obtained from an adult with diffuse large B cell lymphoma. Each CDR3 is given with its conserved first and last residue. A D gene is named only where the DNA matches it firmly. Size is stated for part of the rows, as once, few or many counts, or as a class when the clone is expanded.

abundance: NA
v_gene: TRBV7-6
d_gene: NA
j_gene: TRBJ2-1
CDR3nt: TGTGCCAGCAGCTTGGCCGGGACAAACAATGAGCAGTTCTTC
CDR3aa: CASSLAGTNNEQFF

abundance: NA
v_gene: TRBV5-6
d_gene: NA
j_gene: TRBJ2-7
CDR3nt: TGTGCCAGCACGGGGATGGGAGACGGGAACGAGCAGTACTTC
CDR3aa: CASTGMGDGNEQYF

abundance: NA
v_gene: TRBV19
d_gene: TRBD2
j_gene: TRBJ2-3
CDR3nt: TGTGCCAGTAGTCCCGGACTAGCGGTAGATACGCAGTATTTT
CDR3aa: CASSPGLAVDTQYF

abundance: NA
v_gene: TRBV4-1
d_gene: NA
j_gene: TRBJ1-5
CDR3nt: TGCGCCAGCAGCCCTACAGTTGCGGGGGCTTCGTTGCAGCCCCAGCATTTT
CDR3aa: CASSPTVAGASLQPQHF

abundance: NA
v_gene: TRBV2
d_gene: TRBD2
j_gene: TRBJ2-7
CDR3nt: TGTGCCAGCAGTGAGACTAGCGCGTACGAGCAGTACTTC
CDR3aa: CASSETSAYEQYF

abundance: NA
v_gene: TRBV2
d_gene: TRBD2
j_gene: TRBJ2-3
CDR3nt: TGTGCCAGCAGTGAAGAAGCCACGGGGGGTCAGCCCCAGTATTTT
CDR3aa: CASSEEATGGQPQYF

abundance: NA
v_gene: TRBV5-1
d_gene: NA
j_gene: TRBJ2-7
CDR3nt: TGCGCCAGCAGCTTGGACAGCCCCTACGAGCAGTACTTC
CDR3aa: CASSLDSPYEQYF

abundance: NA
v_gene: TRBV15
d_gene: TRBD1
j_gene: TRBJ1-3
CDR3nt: TGTGCCACCAGCAGGCGGACAGGCGTCTCTGGAAACACCATATATTTT
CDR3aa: CATSRRTGVSGNTIYF

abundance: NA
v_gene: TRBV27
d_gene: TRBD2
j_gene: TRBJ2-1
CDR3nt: TGTGCCAGCACGGGAGGTTACAATGAGCAGTTCTTC
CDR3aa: CASTGGYNEQFF

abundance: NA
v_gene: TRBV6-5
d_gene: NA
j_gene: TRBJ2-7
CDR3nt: TGTGCCAGCAGTTACTCGGGTAGGAGCTCCTACGAGCAGTACTTC
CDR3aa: CASSYSGRSSYEQYF

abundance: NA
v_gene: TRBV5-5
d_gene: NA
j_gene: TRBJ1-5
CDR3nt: TGTGCCAGCAGCTCCCATCTGGGGGAGGTTCAGCCCCAGCATTTT
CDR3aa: CASSSHLGEVQPQHF

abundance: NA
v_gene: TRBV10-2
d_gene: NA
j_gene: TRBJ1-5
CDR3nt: TGCGCCAGCAGCGCCGAGTCCGGGCAGCCCCAGCATTTT
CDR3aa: CASSAESGQPQHF

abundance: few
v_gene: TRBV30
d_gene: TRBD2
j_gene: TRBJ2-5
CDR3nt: TGTGCCTGGAGTGTGACTAGCGGGCTCCAAGAGACCCAGTACTTC
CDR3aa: CAWSVTSGLQETQYF

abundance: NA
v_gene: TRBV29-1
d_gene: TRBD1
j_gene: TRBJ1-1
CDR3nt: TGCAGCGTGGGAGGACAGGGGGGGGGAAACACTGAAGCTTTCTTT
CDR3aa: CSVGGQGGGNTEAFF

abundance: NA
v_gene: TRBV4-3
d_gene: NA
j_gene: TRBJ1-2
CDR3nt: TGCGCCAGCAGCCAAGATGTTGCGGGGGCCGCCTATGGCTACACCTTC
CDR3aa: CASSQDVAGAAYGYTF

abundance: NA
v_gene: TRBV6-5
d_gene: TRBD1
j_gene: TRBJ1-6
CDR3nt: TGTGCCAGCAGTTACCGGACAGGGTTTTCTTCACCCCTCCACTTT
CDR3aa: CASSYRTGFSSPLHF

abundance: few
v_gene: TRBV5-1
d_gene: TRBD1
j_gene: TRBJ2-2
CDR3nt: TGCGCCAGCAGCTCCCAAACGGGACAGGGGGCCGGGGAGCTGTTTTTT
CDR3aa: CASSSQTGQGAGELFF

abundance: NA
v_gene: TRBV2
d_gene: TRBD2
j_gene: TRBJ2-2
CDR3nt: TGTGCCAGCAGAAGGACTAGCGGGAACACCGGGGAGCTGTTTTTT
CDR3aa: CASRRTSGNTGELFF

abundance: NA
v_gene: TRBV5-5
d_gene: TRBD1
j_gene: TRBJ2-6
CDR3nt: TGTGCCAGCAGCACAGGACAGGGGGCTTATGGGGCCAACGTCCTGACTTTC
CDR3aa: CASSTGQGAYGANVLTF

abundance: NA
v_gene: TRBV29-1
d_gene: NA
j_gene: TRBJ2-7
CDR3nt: TGCAGCGCAGTAGGACACGAGCAGTATTTC
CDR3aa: CSAVGHEQYF